These 27 T cell receptor beta chains were all obtained from the same sample, sequenced in a study of T cells after posttransplantation cyclophosphamide. Cyclophosphamide on days +3 and +4 followed busulfan-fludarabine conditioning and a marrow graft. TCRdb's copy holds only in-frame clones and misses some; the assay was immunoSEQ multiplex PCR. Observed are approximately 5,100 clones, no singletons, with the top ten taking 25%. Sequenced material: PBMCs, taken 350 to 400 days after allogeneic stem cell transplant with posttransplant cyclophosphamide. The receptor set was obtained from a male patient aged 60-69 years who received an allogeneic stem cell transplant from a related donor, was CMV-positive, and had acute GVHD only. These T cells may partly come from the graft donor.

This clone occurred many times. Mismatch with germline at one junction end may stem from a read error. The CDR3 DNA follows: TGCAGCGTGGGGACAGGGGGAACTGAAGCTTCCTTT. Translated, it gives CSVGTGGTEASF. This chain connects TRBV29-1 to TRBJ1-1; 11 nucleotides match TRBD1. The CDR3 consists of 12 residues. CDR1 is SQVTM and CDR2 is ANQGSEA in the germline V gene. Supplemented by reference TRBV29-1 and TRBJ1-1, the full variable domain reads SAVISQKPSRDICQRGTSLTIQCQVDSQVTMMFWYRQQPGQSLTLIATANQGSEATYESGFVIDKFPISRPNLTFSTLTVSNMSPEDSSIYLCSVGTGGTEASFGQGTRLTVV.

The sample holds many counts of this clone. The gene calls are TRBV19 and TRBJ1-1; no clear D. Germline lookup yields CDR1 LNHDA and CDR2 SQIVND (reference sequence). V shed 5 bases and J shed 4 bases, with 5 bases lying between them. This CDR3 spans 11 amino acids. The CDR3 region has the DNA TGTGCCAGTAGTCCGGGCACTGAAGCTTTCTTT. This gives the protein CASSPGTEAFF.

This clone was picked up many times. The J gene is TRBJ1-6, the V gene TRBV7-2, with a weak D call TRBD1 (5 bases). Per germline, CDR1 SGHTA and CDR2 FQGNSA. CDR3 length equals 16 residues. Trimming shortened V by 5 bases and J by 10 bases, and 21 bases separated the two germline ends. DNA for the CDR3: TGTGCCAGCAGCCCGCCCTCCGCAGGGCTCGGATCACCCCTCCACTTT. This gives the protein CASSPPSAGLGSPLHF.

This clone was recorded at least ten times. The V call is TRBV7-2, the J call TRBJ1-1; possible D gene TRBD1, 6 bases. The ends were cut back, 4 bases at V and 10 bases at J, with 19 bases in the middle. The CDR3 contains 14 residues. The germline CDR1 and CDR2 sequences are SGHTA and FQGNSA. Here the CDR3 reads CASSSITGPIGAFF. CDR3 nucleotide sequence: TGTGCCAGCAGCTCTATAACAGGGCCGATTGGAGCTTTCTTT.

This clone was picked up many times. The J gene is TRBJ1-1, the V gene TRBV4-1; 8 bases are a match to TRBD1. V lost 4 bases to trimming and J lost 0 bases; unmatched junction nucleotides: 1. Germline assignment: CDR1 MGHRA and CDR2 YSYEKL. CDR3 length equals 14 residues. The CDR3 loop reads CASSPGQVNTEAFF. CDR3 DNA sequence: TGCGCCAGCAGCCCGGGACAGGTGAACACTGAAGCTTTCTTT.

This clone was recorded at least ten times. This rearrangement joins TRBV19 to TRBJ2-1; 10 nucleotides align to TRBD2. Germline CDR1 LNHDA, CDR2 SQIVND (reference sequence). The CDR3 sequence is 15 residues long. V shed 7 bases and J 6 bases; nucleotides not matched to a gene: 9. This CDR3 reads CASTRSGGAGNEQFF. The CDR3 bases are TGTGCCAGTACCCGAAGCGGGGGGGCAGGCAATGAGCAGTTCTTC.

The rearrangement joins TRBV9 to TRBJ1-2; D unclear. V lost 0 bases to trimming and J lost 3 bases, with 6 bases between them. The germline V gene has CDR1 SGDLS and CDR2 YYNGEE. The CDR3 is 13 residues long. The CDR3, as DNA: TGTGCCAGCAGCGTAGGAACAGACTATGGCTACACCTTC. As protein: CASSVGTDYGYTF.

This clone was counted between two and nine times. The J gene is TRBJ2-3, the V gene TRBV28; 11 bases are shared with TRBD1. The CDR3 has 17 residues. Germline CDR1 and CDR2: MDHEN and SYDVKM. J was trimmed by 5 bases and V by 2 bases; bases with no gene match: 9. The CDR3 here is CASSLLGQGASKDTQYF. CDR3 DNA: TGTGCCAGCAGTTTACTCGGACAGGGGGCGTCTAAAGATACGCAGTATTTT.

This clone was observed at least ten times. The chain is built from TRBV11-2 and TRBJ2-7; unclear D gene. Germline V gene lookup returns CDR1 SGHAT and CDR2 FQNNGV. Trimming took off 1 base at V and 1 base at J, with 5 bases between the two ends. CDR3 length: 13 residues. CDR3 region: CASSLGSSYEQYF. CDR3 coding DNA: TGTGCCAGCAGCTTAGGCAGTTCCTACGAGCAGTACTTC.

The sample holds many counts of this clone. The chain recombines TRBV10-3 with TRBJ2-6; TRBD1 is a possible D gene (6 bases). V was trimmed by 7 bases and J by 0 bases, leaving 19 bases between them. The CDR3 consists of 18 residues. The germline V gene encodes CDR1 ENHRY and CDR2 SYGVKD. In nucleotides, the CDR3 is TGTGCCATCACCCCGGGACACAAAAGTCGCTCTGGGGCCAACGTCCTGACTTTC. Amino acid sequence: CAITPGHKSRSGANVLTF.

Relative to its sample, this clone is large. The genes are TRBV28 and TRBJ2-1; weak D call: TRBD1 (6 bases). Germline V gives CDR1 MDHEN, CDR2 SYDVKM. Trimming took 6 bases from V and 9 from J, leaving 21 bases between them. The CDR3 has 15 amino acids. CDR3 amino acids: CASRSEGVFSLEQFF. The CDR3, as DNA: TGTGCCAGCAGGTCCGAGGGGGTATTCAGTCTTGAGCAGTTCTTC.

A few counts support this clone. The CDR3 loop reads CASSKDRGFTTYEQYF. The CDR3 nucleotides are TGTGCCAGCAGCAAGGACAGGGGCTTTACCACCTACGAGCAGTACTTC. The chain recombines TRBV5-6 with TRBJ2-5, with 9 bases aligning to TRBD1. TRBJ2-7 matches the DNA end more closely, so the J call is doubtful. The CDR3 consists of 16 residues. Germline V CDR1 and CDR2: SGHDT, YYEEEE.

This clone was detected ten times or more. V usage is TRBV9 and J usage is TRBJ2-1; TRBD1 matches at 11 bases. The germline CDR1 and CDR2 sequences are SGDLS and YYNGEE. V was pared by 3 bases and J by 10 bases, with 6 bases of the junction left unmatched. The CDR3 totals 14 residues. In DNA, the CDR3 is TGTGCCAGCAGCGCCGGGACAGGGGGATTCGAGCAGTTCTTC. This gives the protein CASSAGTGGFEQFF.

This clone was counted at least ten times. The chain is built from TRBV6-1 and TRBJ2-3; 9 bases align to TRBD1. V lost 6 bases, J lost 4 bases, and 5 bases stayed unmatched. CDR1 is MNHNS and CDR2 is SASEGT in the germline V gene. The CDR3 is 14 residues long. In nucleotides, the CDR3 is TGTGCCAGCAGGGGGGACAGGGTCGCAGATACGCAGTATTTT. This translates into CASRGDRVADTQYF.

In its sample, this clone was seen many times. The chain is built from TRBV28 and TRBJ2-7; 12 bases are a match to TRBD2. The CDR3 totals 18 residues. Unmatched junction bases numbered 19, after V lost 6 bases and J lost 7 bases. From germline, CDR1 is MDHEN and CDR2 SYDVKM. CDR3 in DNA: TGTGCCAGCAGCTCCGGGACAGGGACTAGCGGGCGTCTGGGGGAGCAGTACTTC. Translating gives CASSSGTGTSGRLGEQYF.

This clone was observed a few times. This chain connects TRBV7-3 to TRBJ2-5; 9 bases align to TRBD2. After removal of 1 base from V and 5 bases from J, the junction contained 5 bases not matched to a gene. This CDR3 contains 15 residues. Germline values: CDR1 SGHTA, CDR2 FQGTGA. CDR3 DNA: TGTGCCAGCAGCTTAATGGCGGGAGGGGGGGAGACCCAGTACTTC. Translating it yields CASSLMAGGGETQYF.

This clone came up many times. The V gene is TRBV7-2, the J gene TRBJ2-7; a weak D match, TRBD1 (6 bases). CDR1 is SGHTA, CDR2 FQGNSA, per germline. Trimming left V 4 bases short and J 0 bases short, with 13 bases between. The CDR3 is 15 residues long. The CDR3 spells CASSSGVYSSYEQYF. The CDR3 DNA is TGTGCCAGCAGCTCAGGGGTTTACAGCTCCTACGAGCAGTACTTC.

The table lists this clone with many counts. The chain has TRBV10-3 and TRBJ2-7, with D possibly TRBD1 on 5 matching bases. The V gene lost 3 bases and the J gene lost 2 bases, with 11 bases spanning the gap. The CDR3 runs to 14 residues. Germline CDR1 and CDR2: ENHRY and SYGVKD. CDR3 nucleotide sequence: TGTGCCATCAGTGATCCTGTGACAGCCTACGAGCAGTACTTC. It is translated as CAISDPVTAYEQYF.

At least ten counts were recorded for this clone. The chain carries TRBV14 and TRBJ2-7, with TRBD2 matching over 11 bases. Germline CDR1 SGHDN, CDR2 FVKESK. J was trimmed by 2 bases and V by 2 bases; bases with no gene match: 2. The CDR3 contains 15 residues. CDR3 in DNA: TGTGCCAGCAGCCAAAGTAGCGGGGGGGCCTACGAGCAGTACTTC. As protein: CASSQSSGGAYEQYF.

This clone was found many times. Its ends do not fully match the called genes, so a read error is possible. This chain links TRBV5-1 with TRBJ2-2; 9 nucleotides align to TRBD1. Germline V gives CDR1 SGHRS, CDR2 YFSETQ. CDR3 length: 15 residues. Here the CDR3 reads CASRLGQGGTGELFF. The CDR3 nucleotides are TGCGCCAGCAGATTGGGACAGGGTGGAACCGGGGAGCTGTTTTTT.

This clone was counted at least ten times. The chain has TRBV6-1 and TRBJ2-7, with no clear D. The ends were cut back, 3 bases at V and 4 bases at J, with 10 bases in the middle. This CDR3 spans 13 amino acids. Germline V gene lookup returns CDR1 MNHNS and CDR2 SASEGT. As DNA, the CDR3 is TGTGCCAGCAGTGAGTCGGTGTCGTACGAGCAGTACTTC. This gives the protein CASSESVSYEQYF.

This clone has at least ten counts. The chain is built from TRBV30 and TRBJ2-3, with D possibly matching TRBD2 (6 bases). The CDR3 is 14 residues long. Deletions cut 1 base from V and 2 bases from J, with 10 bases between. Germline CDR1 and CDR2: GTSNPN and SVGIG (reference sequence). Here the CDR3 reads CAWSGGDPTDTQYF. CDR3 nucleotide sequence: TGTGCCTGGAGTGGGGGGGATCCCACAGATACGCAGTATTTT.

In its sample, this clone was seen many times. CDR3 protein: CAWSVGDSFAPAQYF. For the CDR3, the DNA is TGTGCCTGGAGTGTGGGGGACAGTTTTGCGCCGGCCCAGTACTTC. The chain carries TRBV30 and TRBJ2-5; 7 nucleotides line up with TRBD1. Germline CDR1 and CDR2: GTSNPN and SVGIG (reference sequence). The CDR3 contains 15 residues. The junction had 13 bases not matched to a gene; V was cut back by 0 bases and J by 9 bases.

This clone was counted at least ten times. The rearrangement links TRBV9 to TRBJ2-1, with 7 bases fitting TRBD2. This CDR3 contains 15 residues. V dropped 0 bases and J dropped 5; count of bases not matched to a gene: 5. CDR1 and CDR2 from the germline V gene are SGDLS and YYNGEE. The CDR3, as DNA: TGTGCCAGCAGCGTAGTTGGGACTAACAACAATGAGCAGTTCTTC. Its translation is CASSVVGTNNNEQFF.

The table lists this clone with many counts. CDR3 sequence: CSAAAGNTIYF. Written as DNA, the CDR3 is TGCAGTGCTGCGGCTGGAAACACCATATATTTT. The genes are TRBV20-1 and TRBJ1-3; D is unresolved. Trimming cost V 5 bases and J 2 bases, with 4 bases left between them. This CDR3 contains 11 residues. CDR1 DFQATT and CDR2 SNEGSKA come from the germline V gene (reference sequence).

This clone was observed at least ten times. The J gene is TRBJ2-1, the V gene TRBV7-2, with D perhaps matching TRBD1 (6 bases). V was shortened by 7 bases and J by 0 bases, with 16 bases between the two germline ends. Germline V gene lookup returns CDR1 SGHTA and CDR2 FQGNSA. The CDR3 sequence is 16 residues long. DNA of the CDR3: TGTGCCAGCACCAAAACCGGGACATACTCCTACAATGAGCAGTTCTTC. It yields the protein CASTKTGTYSYNEQFF.

In its sample, this clone ranks as medium-sized. The chain uses TRBV5-4 and TRBJ1-1; possibly TRBD1 for D (6 bases). V was clipped by 4 bases and J by 0 bases, with 13 bases between them. In germline, CDR1 is SGHNT, CDR2 YYREEE (reference sequence). The CDR3 extends over 15 amino acids. The DNA of the CDR3 is TGTGCCAGCAGCCTAGGGGGGGGCGTGAACACTGAAGCTTTCTTT. The encoded protein is CASSLGGGVNTEAFF.